The source of this T cell receptor (beta chain) is a study of identical twins. This clonotype turned up a few times. The CDR3 spans 13 residues. V was trimmed by 8 bases and J by 7 bases, leaving 14 bases between them. In germline, CDR1 is LNHNV, CDR2 YYDKDF (reference sequence). TCRdb re-called the 5' RACE reads through MiXCR, storing one row per CDR3 protein. The sample consists of just over 450,000 distinct CDR3 sequences, 14% of them appearing once. This sample also belongs to another study, concerning yellow fever vaccine responses in identical twins.

The source material was CD4+ T cells sorted from blood. The V and J genes are TRBV15 and TRBJ2-2, with D maybe TRBD1 (6 bases). The source of this sequence is a woman under 30 in good health. The CDR3 DNA follows: TGTGCCACCGAGAGACAGGACCACGGGGAGCTGTTTTTT. Translating gives CATERQDHGELFF. The full variable domain, with the rest looked up from reference TRBV15 and TRBJ2-2, is DAMVIQNPRYQVTQFGKPVTLSCSQTLNHNVMYWYQQKSSQAPKLLFHYYDKDFNNEADTPDNFQSRRPNTSFCFLDIRSPGLGDTAMYLCATERQDHGELFFGEGSRLTVL.